This entry lists 28 T cell receptor beta chains sequenced from one sample in a study of CD8 T cells in Susac syndrome. cDNA came from approximately 0.5 to 1 ug RNA primed by random hexamers. Each CDR3 protein is one row after TCRdb ran MiXCR on the immunoSEQ multiplex PCR reads. Altogether some 160,000 distinct CDR3 sequences are present, more than 90% being singletons, with the ten largest covering more than 0.075%. Sequenced: CD4+ T cells from PBMCs. The receptors derive from a human donor with Susac syndrome.

The V and J genes are TRBV7-6 and TRBJ2-5; perhaps TRBD2 as D (5 bases). With 5 bases removed from V and 4 bases from J, the gap between germline ends came to 17 bases. CDR3 length: 15 amino acids. From germline, CDR1 is SGHVS and CDR2 FNYEAQ. DNA for the CDR3: TGTGCCAGCAGCCTCCATCGGGGAAGTGGAGAGACCCAGTACTTC. This encodes CASSLHRGSGETQYF.

The rearrangement links TRBV29-1 to TRBJ2-6; D uncertain. The CDR3 consists of 15 residues. V gave up 1 base and J gave up 0 bases, with 7 bases separating them. CDR1 SQVTM and CDR2 ANQGSEA come from the germline V gene. The CDR3 reads CSVEVPTSGANVLTF. The CDR3 DNA is TGCAGCGTTGAAGTCCCGACCTCTGGGGCCAACGTCCTGACTTTC.

Comment on this clonotype: A read error may produce the germline difference seen at one junction end. The chain has TRBV5-1 and TRBJ2-5; D gene ambiguous. CDR1 and CDR2 (germline): SGHRS, YFSETQ. The CDR3 covers 13 residues. CDR3 loop: CASSITAEEAQYF. The CDR3 bases are TGCGCCAGCAGCATAACAGCCGAAGAGGCCCAGTACTTC.

The chain carries TRBV20-1 and TRBJ2-3, with 13 bases fitting TRBD2. The germline V gene has CDR1 DFQATT and CDR2 SNEGSKA (reference sequence). The CDR3 runs to 16 residues. With 2 bases clipped from V and 4 bases from J, the junction kept 6 bases outside the gene matches. The CDR3 region is CSARPRGLAGSDTQYF. The CDR3 DNA reads as TGCAGTGCTAGACCCAGGGGACTAGCGGGGTCAGATACGCAGTATTTT.

The chain couples TRBV29-1 to TRBJ1-4; 7 bases are a match to TRBD1. Trimming removed 0 bases from V and 4 bases from J; junction bases left unmatched: 2. Germline V gene lookup returns CDR1 SQVTM and CDR2 ANQGSEA. The CDR3 consists of 14 residues. The CDR3 here is CSVEDRDSNEKLFF. The CDR3, as DNA: TGCAGCGTTGAAGACAGGGACAGTAATGAAAAACTGTTTTTT. Full variable domain (missing parts from reference TRBV29-1 and TRBJ1-4): SAVISQKPSRDICQRGTSLTIQCQVDSQVTMMFWYRQQPGQSLTLIATANQGSEATYESGFVIDKFPISRPNLTFSTLTVSNMSPEDSSIYLCSVEDRDSNEKLFFGSGTQLSVL.

V gene TRBV27 combines with J gene TRBJ1-4; D is perhaps TRBD1 (5 bases). The germline V gene has CDR1 MNHEY and CDR2 SMNVEV (reference sequence). Trimming took off 10 bases at V and 5 bases at J, with 14 bases between the two ends. This CDR3 has 13 amino acids. The DNA for the CDR3 is TGTGCCACCGGGAGGGACTTAAATGAAAAACTGTTTTTT. This gives the protein CATGRDLNEKLFF.

The chain has TRBV29-1 and TRBJ2-7; 11 positions agree with TRBD2. J gave up 5 bases and V 6 bases, and 9 bases lay outside the gene matches. The CDR3 runs 14 residues. Germline V gene data show CDR1 as SQVTM and CDR2 as ANQGSEA. The CDR3 region is CSVVMRLAGNEQYF. The CDR3 region has the DNA TGCAGCGTCGTGATGAGACTAGCGGGAAACGAGCAGTACTTC.

The chain couples TRBV18 to TRBJ2-1; the match to TRBD2 covers 11 bases. J lost 7 bases, V lost 2 bases, and 4 bases had no gene match. Germline V CDR1 and CDR2: KGHSH, LQKENI. There are 15 residues in the CDR3. CDR3 loop: CASSPGTSGGNEQFF. In nucleotides, the CDR3 is TGTGCCAGCTCACCAGGGACTAGCGGAGGGAATGAGCAGTTCTTC.

The V and J genes are TRBV14 and TRBJ2-1; a weak D match, TRBD1 (6 bases). The V gene lost 4 bases and the J gene lost 8 bases, with 12 bases spanning the gap. There are 13 residues in the CDR3. Germline V CDR1 and CDR2: SGHDN, FVKESK. DNA of the CDR3: TGTGCCAGCAGCCTCACAGGGATCGATGAGCAGTTCTTC. Translation: CASSLTGIDEQFF.

The chain employs TRBV20-1 and TRBJ2-1, with 11 bases lining up with TRBD2. The CDR3 extends over 14 amino acids. CDR1 is DFQATT and CDR2 is SNEGSKA in the germline V gene (reference sequence). The J segment lost 8 bases and the V segment lost 6 bases, leaving 9 bases of the junction unmatched. The CDR3 DNA is TGCAGTGCAGTTACTAGCGGGAGAGGCCATGAGCAGTTCTTC. This translates into CSAVTSGRGHEQFF.

The sample holds one count of this clonotype. The V gene is TRBV20-1, the J gene TRBJ2-3; 8 bases align to TRBD2. J gave up 3 bases and V 6 bases, and 8 bases lay outside the gene matches. The V gene's germline CDR1 is DFQATT and CDR2 SNEGSKA (reference sequence). The CDR3 has 14 amino acids. The CDR3 region is CSAERGGQTDTQYF. The DNA of the CDR3 is TGCAGTGCGGAACGGGGGGGCCAGACAGATACGCAGTATTTT.

This sequence joins TRBV4-1 and TRBJ1-4, with 9 nucleotides matching TRBD1. Germline V CDR1 and CDR2: MGHRA, YSYEKL. This CDR3 comprises 16 residues. V shed 0 bases, J shed 9 bases, and the junction held 8 bases outside the gene matches. As DNA, the CDR3 is TGCGCCAGCAGCCAAGATCAAGGACAGGGGAGGCAAAAACTGTTTTTT. It codes for CASSQDQGQGRQKLFF.

The V and J genes are TRBV20-1 and TRBJ1-2, with D uncertain. The CDR3 length is 12 residues. Germline V gives CDR1 DFQATT, CDR2 SNEGSKA (reference sequence). The V end lost 1 base, the J end lost 8 bases, and 11 bases lay between the germline ends. The CDR3 DNA sequence: TGCAGTGCTAGAGGAGATGGGCACGGCTACACCTTC. The encoded protein is CSARGDGHGYTF.

J is TRBJ1-1 and V is TRBV5-1, with TRBD1 identical over 9 bases. This CDR3 comprises 14 residues. CDR1 and CDR2 from the germline V gene are SGHRS and YFSETQ. V dropped 2 bases and J dropped 6; count of bases not matched to a gene: 5. The CDR3 nucleotides are TGCGCCAGCAGCTTAACAGGGGGCCAAGCTGAAGCTTTCTTT. Translating it yields CASSLTGGQAEAFF.

The DNA for the CDR3 is TGTGCCAGCAGGGAGGGGCGGAATAGCAATCAGCCCCAGCATTTT. Translation: CASREGRNSNQPQHF. This chain joins TRBV28 and TRBJ1-5; D may be TRBD1 (5 bases). The CDR3 totals 15 residues. Deletions cut 6 bases from V and 0 bases from J, with 12 bases between. Germline values: CDR1 MDHEN, CDR2 SYDVKM.

The rearrangement joins TRBV19 to TRBJ2-6; D possibly corresponds to TRBD2 (5 bases). Germline lookup yields CDR1 LNHDA and CDR2 SQIVND (reference sequence). V was shortened by 4 bases and J by 0 bases, with 10 bases between the two germline ends. This CDR3 is 16 amino acids long. CDR3 sequence (DNA): TGTGCCAGTAGTACCCTGGGGAGCTCTGGGGCCAACGTCCTGACTTTC. It encodes CASSTLGSSGANVLTF.

This rearrangement joins TRBV3-1 to TRBJ2-4; D unclear. V was trimmed by 0 bases and J by 2 bases, leaving 11 bases between them. The CDR3 runs 16 residues. CDR1 is LGHDT, CDR2 YNNKEL, per germline (reference sequence). CDR3 in DNA: TGTGCCAGCAGCCAAGAGGTGGAACGGTCCAAAAACATTCAGTACTTC. Translated: CASSQEVERSKNIQYF.

The genes are TRBV27 and TRBJ2-1; D is undetermined. In germline, CDR1 is MNHEY, CDR2 SMNVEV (reference sequence). The CDR3 runs 13 residues. V lost 6 bases and J lost 7, with 13 bases in between. This chain's CDR3 is CASSRTEMNEQFF. In DNA form, the CDR3 reads TGTGCCAGCAGCCGCACAGAGATGAATGAGCAGTTCTTC.

The chain recombines TRBV14 with TRBJ2-1; 11 bases are a match to TRBD2. This CDR3 has 17 residues. CDR1 SGHDN and CDR2 FVKESK come from the germline V gene. Trimming at V came to 3 bases and at J to 7 bases, leaving 11 bases not matched to a gene. The chain's CDR3 is CASSQLGKGLAANEQFF. CDR3 nucleotide sequence: TGTGCCAGCAGCCAGTTAGGGAAGGGACTAGCGGCAAATGAGCAGTTCTTC.

A word on this clonotype: At one end, the junction sequence differs from germline, possibly due to a read error. V gene TRBV15 combines with J gene TRBJ2-3; D is unresolved. The CDR3 totals 15 residues. CDR1 and CDR2 from the germline V gene are LNHNV and YYDKDF (reference sequence). CDR3 bases: TGTGCCACCAGCCGAGAGCCAGGCCGGCGAGATACGCAGTATTTT. It is translated as CATSREPGRRDTQYF.

V usage is TRBV6-5 and J usage is TRBJ2-5; TRBD1 is a possible D gene (6 bases). The CDR3 runs to 15 residues. From germline, CDR1 is MNHEY and CDR2 SVGAGI. V was cut by 6 bases and J by 5 bases, with 19 bases left in between. For the CDR3, the DNA is TGTGCCAGCAGGCACGGGGCTTCTACAGGGGAGACCCAGTACTTC. It is translated as CASRHGASTGETQYF.

The CDR3, as DNA: TGCGCCAGCAGCTTGACGGGGCGGACTGAAGCTTTCTTT. Translating gives CASSLTGRTEAFF. The rearrangement joins TRBV5-1 to TRBJ1-1; tentatively, D is TRBD1 (5 bases). With 1 base removed from V and 5 bases from J, the gap between germline ends came to 9 bases. Germline lookup yields CDR1 SGHRS and CDR2 YFSETQ. CDR3 length: 13 residues.

The chain employs TRBV4-1 and TRBJ2-5; D might be TRBD2 (6 bases). V was pared by 4 bases and J by 7 bases, with 13 bases between. The V gene's germline CDR1 is MGHRA and CDR2 YSYEKL. The CDR3 totals 13 residues. The CDR3 spells CASSPTGGTTQYF. DNA of the CDR3: TGCGCCAGCAGCCCAACTGGGGGGACGACCCAGTACTTC.

This clonotype was found once. The rearrangement joins TRBV14 to TRBJ2-7, with 8 bases aligning to TRBD2. J gave up 10 bases and V 6 bases, and 17 bases lay outside the gene matches. The CDR3 runs to 15 residues. Germline values: CDR1 SGHDN, CDR2 FVKESK. This CDR3 is CASSQKKAGDSLQYF. The CDR3 DNA is TGTGCCAGCAGTCAAAAAAAAGCGGGAGATTCCCTCCAGTACTTC. The full variable domain, completed using reference TRBV14 and TRBJ2-7, is EAGVTQFPSHSVIEKGQTVTLRCDPISGHDNLYWYRRVMGKEIKFLLHFVKESKQDESGMPNNRFLAERTGGTYSTLKVQPAELEDSGVYFCASSQKKAGDSLQYFGPGTRLTVT.

The chain recombines TRBV29-1 with TRBJ1-2, with 7 positions matching TRBD1. The germline V gene encodes CDR1 SQVTM and CDR2 ANQGSEA. Trimming cost V 7 bases and J 5 bases; bases outside gene matches: 4. CDR3 size: 11 residues. The CDR3 is CSGGTDYGYTF. The DNA of the CDR3 is TGCAGCGGGGGGACAGATTATGGCTACACCTTC. The full variable domain, its missing parts supplied by reference TRBV29-1 and TRBJ1-2, is SAVISQKPSRDICQRGTSLTIQCQVDSQVTMMFWYRQQPGQSLTLIATANQGSEATYESGFVIDKFPISRPNLTFSTLTVSNMSPEDSSIYLCSGGTDYGYTFGSGTRLTVV.

This clonotype was seen only once. This chain joins TRBV28 and TRBJ1-5, with a weak D call TRBD1 (5 bases). This CDR3 comprises 14 residues. Deletions cut 11 bases from V and 5 bases from J, with 19 bases between. Germline V gene lookup returns CDR1 MDHEN and CDR2 SYDVKM. The CDR3 coding sequence is TGTGCCGCCCGGGGGGGAATTAGGGATCAGCCCCAGCATTTT. This codes for CAARGGIRDQPQHF. Combining the CDR3 with reference TRBV28 and TRBJ1-5 gives the whole variable domain DVKVTQSSRYLVKRTGEKVFLECVQDMDHENMFWYRQDPGLGLRLIYFSYDVKMKEKGDIPEGYSVSREKKERFSLILESASTNQTSMYLCAARGGIRDQPQHFGDGTRLSIL.

In DNA, the CDR3 is TGTGCCAGCACCAAAGGGTCGACAGGGGGATCACCCCTCCACTTT. It translates to CASTKGSTGGSPLHF. J is TRBJ1-6 and V is TRBV12-3 or TRBV12-4, with 9 nucleotides matching TRBD1. This CDR3 comprises 15 residues. V was pared by 7 bases and J by 10 bases, with 11 bases of the junction left unmatched.

This chain joins TRBV27 and TRBJ1-1; 8 bases agree with TRBD1. There are 14 residues in the CDR3. Germline CDR1 reads MNHEY; CDR2 reads SMNVEV (reference sequence). V was clipped by 5 bases and J by 1 base; unmatched bases: 3. CDR3 nucleotide sequence: TGTGCCAGCAGTAGACAGGGGAGGAACACTGAAGCTTTCTTT. Its protein is CASSRQGRNTEAFF.